Below, one T cell receptor beta chain is given with its context. Its antigen is unknown. This CDR3 is built from 15 residues. Through a sample-barcoded 5' primer and a J-beta primer mix, a second PCR was run for about 6 to 12 cycles. TCRdb re-analysed the 5' RACE reads in MiXCR, keeping a single row per CDR3 protein. Counted here are about 750,000 distinct CDR3 sequences, about 55% occurring once; the ten biggest clones make up about 42%. The data are from a study of blood T cells in healthy people across ages. Donors were systemically healthy Caucasian individuals from Russia aged about 6 to 95 years. Every donor provided roughly 9.1 milliliters of peripheral blood. A minimum of 5 micrograms of total RNA was extracted per sample. Findings and limits, study-wide: Unknown donor CMV status possibly confounded expanded clonotype changes.

This TCR came from an elderly man in good health. The J gene is TRBJ1-2, the V gene TRBV21-1; whether TRBD1, the table's D call, matches the DNA was not checked. TRBV21-1 represents a pseudogene. Sequenced input: blood. The CDR3: CASSKGSHRLYGYTF. CDR3 nucleotides: TGTGCCAGCAGCAAAGGGTCCCACCGACTCTATGGCTACACCTTC.